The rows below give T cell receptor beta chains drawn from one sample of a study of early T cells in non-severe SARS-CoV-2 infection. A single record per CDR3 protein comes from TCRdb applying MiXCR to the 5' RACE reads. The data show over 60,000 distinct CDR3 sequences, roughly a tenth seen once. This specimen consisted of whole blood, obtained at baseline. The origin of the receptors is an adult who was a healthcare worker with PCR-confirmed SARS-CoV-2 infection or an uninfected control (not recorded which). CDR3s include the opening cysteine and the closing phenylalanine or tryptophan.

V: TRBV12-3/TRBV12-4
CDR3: CASSFQGADTEAFF

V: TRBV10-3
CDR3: CAITVSGGATGELFF

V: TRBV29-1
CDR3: CSVEDVGRQFF

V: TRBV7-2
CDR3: CASSYERGVTDTQYF

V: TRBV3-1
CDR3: CASSPGRGEQYF

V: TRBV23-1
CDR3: CATAKTGGTYEQYF

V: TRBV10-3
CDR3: CAITSTGTGEGYGYTF

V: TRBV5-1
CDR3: CASSLISGDSYEQYF

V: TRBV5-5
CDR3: CASSTKPGPSVSEAFF

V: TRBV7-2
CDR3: CASSLVGLSTDTQYF

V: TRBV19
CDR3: CASSTPGGRGEQFF

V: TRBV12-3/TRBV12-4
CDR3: CASSFLGGASSYNEQFF

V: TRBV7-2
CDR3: CASSLAPVRTHSPLHF

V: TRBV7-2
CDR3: CASSLPQGPNYGYTF

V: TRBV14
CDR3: CASSLFLGAIVDNEQFF